Sequencing of this TCR beta chain was carried out in a study of CXCR3-negative and CXCR3-positive naive CD8 T cells. Study as a whole: The study obtained around 150 million TRB reads, about 1.5 +/- 0.3 million per library. Findings and caveats of the study: Cryopreserved PBMCs had partly decreased CXCR3 expression; fresh PBMCs were used in most assays. Naive cells positive for CXCR3 carried more hydrophobic TRB CDR3s than CXCR3-negative ones. TRB CDR3 properties indicated TCR strength, while surface CD5 was similar across naive subsets.

Points on this clonotype: Its target is not known.

Naive CD8+ T cells carried a CD45RO-CCR7+CD27+CD95- phenotype. Libraries were UMI-labeled 5' RACE TRB cDNA. Reprocessing the 5' RACE reads, TCRdb reports a single entry for every CDR3 protein and omits DNA. This repertoire comprises about 53,000 distinct CDR3 sequences; its ten largest clones make up 0.55% to 0.6%. The CDR3 runs 17 residues. CDR1 LNHNV and CDR2 YYDKDF come from the germline V gene (reference sequence). The chain links TRBV15 to TRBJ2-3. This receptor was identified in a human donor in good health. Some clones in this sample may be carry-over from other donors' samples. Sequenced material: naive CXCR3+ CD8+ T cells from blood. Described subset: CD45RO-CCR7+CD27+CD95- naive CD8+ T cells expressing CXCR3 (TNR3+). The CDR3 spells CATSSDLRSPGTDTQYF.